This paragraph covers one TCR beta chain sequence. The data belong to a study of technical replicates of blood from a few donors. The germline V gene encodes CDR1 SNHLY and CDR2 FYNNEI. Trimming left V 6 bases short and J 0 bases short, with 6 bases between. The CDR3 contains 14 residues. The data were produced by immunoSEQ multiplex PCR, yet TCRdb's version contains in-frame clones alone and is incomplete. The sample records nearly 70,000 clones, approximately 89% being singletons. Sequences were obtained from PBMCs. V is TRBV2 and J is TRBJ1-6; D is undetermined. This clonotype originated in a human donor in good health. Some clones in this sample may be carry-over from other donors' samples. Here the CDR3 reads CASRGSSYNSPLHF. Written as DNA, the CDR3 is TGTGCCAGCAGGGGCAGCTCCTATAATTCACCCCTCCACTTT.